Only one count was recorded for the clone carrying this TCR beta chain. The data belong to a study of OX40 agonist ivuxolimab in advanced cancers. Study details: The dose-escalation cohort was approximately 85% male, with a mean age of 60 years, ranging about 23 to 79.

Method: immunoSEQ multiplex PCR; TCRdb's copy keeps in-frame clones and lacks some. The data hold 55,000 to 70,000 clones, with about 94% observed a single time. The CDR3 sequence is 16 residues long. The source material was CD4+ or CD8+ T cells sorted from blood, sampled in a trial of the OX40 agonist ivuxolimab. This clonotype was obtained from an adult with an advanced solid tumor such as melanoma, head and neck, liver or kidney cancer. This chain uses TRBV12-2 with TRBJ2-6; no check of the table's D call, TRBD1, against the DNA was made. TRBV12-2 is annotated as a pseudogene. CDR3 amino acids: CASPTLGRAGANVLTF. CDR3 bases: TGTGCAAGTCCCACCCTTGGCAGGGCTGGGGCCAACGTCCTGACTTTC.